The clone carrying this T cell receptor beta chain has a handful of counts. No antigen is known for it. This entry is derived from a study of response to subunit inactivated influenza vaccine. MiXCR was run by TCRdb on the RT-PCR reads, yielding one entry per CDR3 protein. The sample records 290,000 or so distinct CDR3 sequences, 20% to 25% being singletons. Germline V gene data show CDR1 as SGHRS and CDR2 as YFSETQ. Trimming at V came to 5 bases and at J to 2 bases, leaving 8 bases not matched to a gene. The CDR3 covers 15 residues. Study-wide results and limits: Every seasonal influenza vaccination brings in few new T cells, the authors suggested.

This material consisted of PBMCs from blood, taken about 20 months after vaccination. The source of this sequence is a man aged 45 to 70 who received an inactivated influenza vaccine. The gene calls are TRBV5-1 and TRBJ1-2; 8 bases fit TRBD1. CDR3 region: CASSLPGQENYGYTF. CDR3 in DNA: TGCGCCAGCAGTCTTCCGGGACAGGAAAACTATGGCTACACCTTC.